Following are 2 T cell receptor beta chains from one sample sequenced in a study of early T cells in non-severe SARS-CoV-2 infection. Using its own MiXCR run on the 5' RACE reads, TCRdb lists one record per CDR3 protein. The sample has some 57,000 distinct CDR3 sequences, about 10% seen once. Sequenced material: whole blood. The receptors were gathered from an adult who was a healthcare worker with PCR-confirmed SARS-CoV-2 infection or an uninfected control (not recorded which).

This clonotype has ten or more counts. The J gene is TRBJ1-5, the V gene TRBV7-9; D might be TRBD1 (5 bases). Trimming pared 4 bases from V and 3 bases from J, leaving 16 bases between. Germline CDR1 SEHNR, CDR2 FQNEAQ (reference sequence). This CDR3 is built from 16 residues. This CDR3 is CASSSARAGTNQPQHF. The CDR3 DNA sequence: TGTGCCAGCAGCTCGGCCCGAGCAGGGACCAATCAGCCCCAGCATTTT. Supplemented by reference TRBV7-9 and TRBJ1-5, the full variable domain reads DTGVSQNPRHKITKRGQNVTFRCDPISEHNRLYWYRQTLGQGPEFLTYFQNEAQLEKSRLLSDRFSAERPKGSFSTLEIQRTEQGDSAMYLCASSSARAGTNQPQHFGDGTRLSIL.

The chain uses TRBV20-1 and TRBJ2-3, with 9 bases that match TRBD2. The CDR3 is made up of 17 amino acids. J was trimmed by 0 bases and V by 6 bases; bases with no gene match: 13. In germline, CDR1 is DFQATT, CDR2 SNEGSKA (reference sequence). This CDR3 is CSANIAGAVFSTDTQYF. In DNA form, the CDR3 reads TGCAGTGCAAACATAGCGGGGGCCGTATTTAGCACAGATACGCAGTATTTT.